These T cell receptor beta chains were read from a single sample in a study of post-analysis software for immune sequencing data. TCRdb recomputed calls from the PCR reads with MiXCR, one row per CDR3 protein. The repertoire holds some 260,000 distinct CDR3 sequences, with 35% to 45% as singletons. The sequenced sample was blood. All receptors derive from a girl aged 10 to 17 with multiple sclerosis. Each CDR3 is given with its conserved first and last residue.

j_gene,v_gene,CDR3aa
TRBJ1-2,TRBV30,CAWTASHYGYIF
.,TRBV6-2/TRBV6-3,CASSPRAEQYF
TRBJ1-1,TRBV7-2,CASSLGIVAWNTEAFF
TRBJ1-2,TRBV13,CASSLGQGRNYGYTF
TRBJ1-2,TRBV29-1,CSVDEGPDGYTF
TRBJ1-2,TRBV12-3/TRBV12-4,CASSYRAGYTF
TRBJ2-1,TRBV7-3,CASSLRSGRPHNEQFF
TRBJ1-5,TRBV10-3,CAISPRPLVVNQPQHF
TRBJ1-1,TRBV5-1,CASSLARADFEAFF
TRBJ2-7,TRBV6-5,CASSYSGLAGYEQYF
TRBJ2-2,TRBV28,CATIAGGLTNTGELFF
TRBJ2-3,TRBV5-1,CASSLGSKPPDTLYF
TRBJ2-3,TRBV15,CATSSHAGNTDTQYF
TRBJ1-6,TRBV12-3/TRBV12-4,CASSRSDGTGALHF
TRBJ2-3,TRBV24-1,CATSAEGATDTQYF
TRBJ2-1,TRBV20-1,CSGELVGNEQFF
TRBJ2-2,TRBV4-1,CACSQAGGGANTGELFF
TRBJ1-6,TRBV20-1,CSASIGQDRNSPLHF
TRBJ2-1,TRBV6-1,CASSEVSYNEQFF
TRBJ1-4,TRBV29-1,CSADGGAGEKLFF
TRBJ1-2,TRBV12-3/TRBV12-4,CASSPGGGVRTYGYTF
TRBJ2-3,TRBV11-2,CASSLESAGTDTQYF
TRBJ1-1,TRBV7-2,CASSLVGGENTEAFF
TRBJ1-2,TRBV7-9,CASSQGQGWDGYTF
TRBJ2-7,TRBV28,CASRDSGPNEQYF
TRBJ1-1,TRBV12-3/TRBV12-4,CASSWGRGETEAFF
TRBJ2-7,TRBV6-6,CASSSYGTDSSYEQYF
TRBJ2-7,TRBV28,CASSVLGSLGEQYF
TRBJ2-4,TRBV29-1,CSVQPPDGNIQYF
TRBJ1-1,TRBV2,CASSQRQGAAFF
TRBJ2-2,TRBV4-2,CASSQSPSGTRNAGELFF
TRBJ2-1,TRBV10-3,CAISESKGGSHEQFF
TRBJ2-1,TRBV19,CASSIPASSYNEQFF
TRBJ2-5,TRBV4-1,CASSQAQGGETQYF
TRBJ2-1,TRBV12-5,CASGLGYNEQFF
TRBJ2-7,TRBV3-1,CASSQDQTSGQYF
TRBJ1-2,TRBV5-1,CASSAGTGAANYGYTF
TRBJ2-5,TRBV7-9,CASSPVFREQETQYF
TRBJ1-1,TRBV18,CASSQTGYEAFF
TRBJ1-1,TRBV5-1,CASSLREANTEAFF
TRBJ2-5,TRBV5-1,CASSPAGTSGRETQYF
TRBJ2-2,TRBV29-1,CSATSGTATGELFF
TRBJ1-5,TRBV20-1,CSAQTAPAGNQPQHF
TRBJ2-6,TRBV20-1,CGARRSGPRGANVLTF
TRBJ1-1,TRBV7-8,CASSLEVGLAFF
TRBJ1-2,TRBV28,CASSPSSGTGGDYGYTF
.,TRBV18,CASSPERGNEQYF
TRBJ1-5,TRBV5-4,CASSGGTGNQPQHF
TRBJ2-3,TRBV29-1,CSVLKREPGTDTQYF
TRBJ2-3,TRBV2,CASRLGQGHTGTQYF
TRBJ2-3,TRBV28,CASSAPGQGTTDTQYF
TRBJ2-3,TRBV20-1,CSASDGLAASTDTQYF
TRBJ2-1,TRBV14,CASSQWGEQFF
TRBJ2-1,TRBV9,CASSAHPGGVEQFF
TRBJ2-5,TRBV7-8,CASSARRWGWETQYF